This paragraph covers one T cell receptor (beta chain) sequence. The data are from a study of T-cell memory formation after mild COVID-19. The V end was cut by 4 bases, the J end by 1 base, with 12 bases between. Germline V CDR1 and CDR2: DFQATT, SNEGSKA (reference sequence). The CDR3 is 14 residues long. TCR alpha and TCR beta cDNA libraries carrying sample barcodes and UMIs were produced by 5'RACE using constant-segment primers. TCRdb used MiXCR to reprocess the 5' RACE reads, holding one entry per CDR3 protein. The table lists 190,000 or so distinct CDR3 sequences, 27% of them singletons. The sample was PBMCs or a T cell subset sorted from them (not recorded which). The rearrangement joins TRBV20-1 to TRBJ2-3; D tentatively reads TRBD1 or TRBD2 (5 bases each). The sequence was collected from an adult woman who had mild COVID-19 (a few samples of this study predate the infection). Cell type and time point are not known. CDR3 in DNA: TGCAGTGCTATCCCGAGAGGGGGCACAGATACGCAGTATTTT. Its translation: CSAIPRGGTDTQYF.